This TCR beta chain was profiled in a study of control samples from healthy donors and cancer patients. Some clones are missing from TCRdb's copy, which holds only in-frame ones; the method was immunoSEQ multiplex PCR. The sample records about 100,000 clones, roughly 90% being singletons. This CDR3 is 16 amino acids long. V gave up 6 bases and J gave up 4 bases; unmatched junction bases: 10. From germline, CDR1 is MNHEY and CDR2 SMNVEV (reference sequence). Sequenced sample: blood. This clonotype was obtained from a woman in her forties or fifties in good health. The chain employs TRBV27 and TRBJ2-1; 9 bases are shared with TRBD2. The CDR3 bases are TGTGCCAGCAGCCGAAAAGCGGGGGGCATTTACAATGAGCAGTTCTTC. Amino acid sequence: CASSRKAGGIYNEQFF.